One sample yielded the 22 T cell receptor beta chains listed below, sequenced in a study of cytomegalovirus exposure and HLA in healthy donors. The PCR ran on 60 Vbeta and 13 Jbeta primers. Data came from immunoSEQ multiplex PCR; TCRdb stores just in-frame clones and leaves some out. The profile covers tens of thousands of clones, with about 89% appearing a single time and approximately 1.4% taken by the ten largest. Specimen: PBMCs. The receptor set was obtained from a man aged 30 to 45 in good health and CMV-seropositive.

The chain has TRBV2 and TRBJ2-5; TRBD1 agrees at 7 bases. The germline V gene has CDR1 SNHLY and CDR2 FYNNEI. The CDR3 covers 14 residues. V was pared by 5 bases and J by 5 bases, with 8 bases of the junction left unmatched. The DNA of the CDR3 is TGTGCCAGCAGTACCGACAGGGCAGCGGAGACCCAGTACTTC. It translates to CASSTDRAAETQYF.

The chain couples TRBV4-1 to TRBJ2-7; 13 bases are shared with TRBD2. Germline lookup yields CDR1 MGHRA and CDR2 YSYEKL. The CDR3 contains 14 residues. J lost 9 bases, V lost 8 bases, and 10 bases had no gene match. CDR3 region: CASSRTSGSTGQYF. CDR3 nucleotides: TGCGCCAGCTCCCGGACTAGCGGGAGCACAGGGCAGTACTTC.

The chain combines TRBV12-5 with TRBJ2-5; 13 bases line up with TRBD2. J lost 2 bases, V lost 0 bases, and 3 bases had no gene match. The length of the CDR3 is 17 residues. Germline V CDR1 and CDR2: LGHNT, FRNRAP. The CDR3 coding sequence is TGTGCTAGTGGTTTGGTAACTAGCGGGAGGGATCAAGAGACCCAGTACTTC. Its translation is CASGLVTSGRDQETQYF.

The chain uses TRBV9 and TRBJ1-3; D remains unclear. Germline V gene sequence: CDR1 SGDLS, CDR2 YYNGEE. With 2 bases removed from V and 0 bases from J, the gap between germline ends came to 9 bases. The CDR3 contains 15 residues. This CDR3 is CASSVAGSSGNTIYF. Here the CDR3 DNA reads TGTGCCAGCAGCGTCGCCGGTAGCTCTGGAAACACCATATATTTT.

The chain combines TRBV6-5 with TRBJ1-1; 7 bases are a match to TRBD1. The V gene's germline CDR1 is MNHEY and CDR2 SVGAGI. The CDR3 has 14 amino acids. V shed 2 bases, J shed 3 bases, and the junction held 3 bases outside the gene matches. The DNA of the CDR3 is TGTGCCAGCAGTTACACAGGGGACTACACTGAAGCTTTCTTT. The encoded protein is CASSYTGDYTEAFF.

In its sample, this clone was seen once. Relative to the germline gene, one junction end is altered; a read error may explain this. The J gene is TRBJ1-1, the V gene TRBV11-2, with a tentative D call TRBD1 (5 bases). CDR1 SGHAT and CDR2 FQNNGV come from the germline V gene. CDR3 length equals 13 residues. The CDR3 DNA is TGTGCCAGCAGCCTAGACAGAAACACTGAAGCTTTCTTT. Translation gives CASSLDRNTEAFF.

The V gene is TRBV7-2, the J gene TRBJ2-1; D gene unclear. V gave up 0 bases and J gave up 0 bases, with 18 bases separating them. Germline assignment: CDR1 SGHTA and CDR2 FQGNSA. The CDR3 has 19 residues. CDR3 bases: TGTGCCAGCAGCTTAGCGTCCTTGCGGAGCGACGACTCCTACAATGAGCAGTTCTTC. As protein: CASSLASLRSDDSYNEQFF. Filled out from reference TRBV7-2 and TRBJ2-1, the complete variable domain reads GAGVSQSPSNKVTEKGKDVELRCDPISGHTALYWYRQSLGQGLEFLIYFQGNSAPDKSGLPSDRFSAERTGGSVSTLTIQRTQQEDSAVYLCASSLASLRSDDSYNEQFFGPGTRLTVL.

V is TRBV6-5 and J is TRBJ2-1; D is uncertain. Germline CDR1 MNHEY, CDR2 SVGAGI. V was pared by 2 bases and J by 8 bases, with 10 bases between. The length of the CDR3 is 13 residues. The CDR3 region is CASSYARIDEQFF. For the CDR3, the DNA is TGTGCCAGCAGTTACGCCAGGATTGATGAGCAGTTCTTC.

The gene calls are TRBV28 and TRBJ1-5, with D unclear. V was cut by 5 bases and J by 7 bases, with 21 bases left in between. The germline V gene encodes CDR1 MDHEN and CDR2 SYDVKM. CDR3 length: 16 amino acids. The CDR3 here is CASSKERVSIRQPQHF. In DNA, the CDR3 is TGTGCCAGCAGTAAGGAACGGGTTAGTATAAGGCAGCCCCAGCATTTT.

The chain carries TRBV7-9 and TRBJ2-7, with 7 bases lining up with TRBD1. From germline, CDR1 is SEHNR and CDR2 FQNEAQ (reference sequence). The CDR3 consists of 15 residues. Trimming took 4 bases from V and 0 from J; bases not matched to a gene: 6. The CDR3, as DNA: TGTGCCAGCAGCTCAGCCGGGACAGTCTCCTACGAGCAGTACTTC. Encoded protein: CASSSAGTVSYEQYF.

This clone was observed a handful of times. The J gene is TRBJ1-4, the V gene TRBV19, with D possibly TRBD1 on 6 matching bases. The CDR3 is 14 amino acids. Trimming left V 7 bases short and J 0 bases short, with 9 bases between. Germline V CDR1 and CDR2: LNHDA, SQIVND (reference sequence). This CDR3 reads CASTKGATNEKLFF. CDR3 DNA sequence: TGTGCCAGTACGAAGGGGGCAACTAATGAAAAACTGTTTTTT.

The J gene is TRBJ1-4, the V gene TRBV6-1; 9 bases align to TRBD1. There are 14 residues in the CDR3. The junction had 10 bases not matched to a gene; V was cut back by 7 bases and J by 10 bases. Germline V lookup: CDR1 MNHNS, CDR2 SASEGT. CDR3 DNA sequence: TGTGCCAGCAACTCCGGGACAGGGTTCGGAAAACTGTTTTTT. Protein sequence: CASNSGTGFGKLFF.

The V call is TRBV4-2, the J call TRBJ2-1, with a weak D call TRBD2 (5 bases). Trimming took 3 bases from V and 8 from J, leaving 20 bases between them. The germline V gene has CDR1 LGHNA and CDR2 YNFKEQ. The CDR3 is 16 amino acids. The CDR3 protein is CASSQADTSVVYEQFF. The DNA of the CDR3 is TGTGCCAGCAGCCAGGCAGACACTAGTGTTGTCTATGAGCAGTTCTTC.

This clone was observed a handful of times. DNA for the CDR3: TGCGCCAGCAGCCACGTTGGACAGGAGAACACTGAAGCTTTCTTT. Protein: CASSHVGQENTEAFF. The rearrangement uses TRBV4-1 and TRBJ1-1; 7 bases fit TRBD1. This CDR3 comprises 15 residues. The ends lost 3 bases at V and 1 base at J; junction bases unmatched: 5. In germline, CDR1 is MGHRA, CDR2 YSYEKL.

The count of this clone is one. This chain links TRBV29-1 with TRBJ2-1; D not certain. This CDR3 contains 12 residues. Germline values: CDR1 SQVTM, CDR2 ANQGSEA. The V and J ends lost 7 bases and 0 bases respectively, with 7 bases between them. In nucleotides, the CDR3 is TGCAGCGGGAGTGGCTCCTACAATGAGCAGTTCTTC. Its translation is CSGSGSYNEQFF.

CDR3 sequence reads: CASSTEQDTEAFF. The DNA of the CDR3 is TGTGCCAGCAGCACGGAGCAAGACACTGAAGCTTTCTTT. The V gene is TRBV7-3, the J gene TRBJ1-1; D not certain. The CDR3 length is 13 residues. Germline lookup yields CDR1 SGHTA and CDR2 FQGTGA. The V and J ends lost 5 bases and 3 bases respectively, with 10 bases between them.

V usage is TRBV6-5 and J usage is TRBJ2-7; possibly TRBD1 for D (6 bases). The CDR3 runs 15 residues. Trimming took off 0 bases at V and 1 base at J, with 10 bases between the two ends. The germline gives CDR1 MNHEY, CDR2 SVGAGI. In DNA, the CDR3 is TGTGCCAGCAGTTACTCGAGCCAGGGGTCCTACGAGCAGTACTTC. It encodes CASSYSSQGSYEQYF.

This chain links TRBV7-2 with TRBJ2-3; 8 nucleotides align to TRBD1. J lost 6 bases, V lost 3 bases, and 2 bases had no gene match. The V gene's germline CDR1 is SGHTA and CDR2 FQGNSA. The CDR3 consists of 13 residues. The DNA of the CDR3 is TGTGCCAGCAGCTTGGGACAGGCTGATACGCAGTATTTT. Translating gives CASSLGQADTQYF.

The chain has TRBV7-9 and TRBJ2-7, with 9 bases that match TRBD1. This CDR3 has 16 amino acids. Per the germline V gene, CDR1 is SEHNR and CDR2 is FQNEAQ (reference sequence). Unmatched junction bases numbered 16, after V lost 4 bases and J lost 9 bases. The CDR3 region has the DNA TGTGCCAGCAGCTCTTCCACGGGACAGGGAGCTATTTGGCAGTACTTC. Translated, it gives CASSSSTGQGAIWQYF. The variable domain in full, with the rest retrieved from reference TRBV7-9 and TRBJ2-7, is DTGVSQNPRHKITKRGQNVTFRCDPISEHNRLYWYRQTLGQGPEFLTYFQNEAQLEKSRLLSDRFSAERPKGSFSTLEIQRTEQGDSAMYLCASSSSTGQGAIWQYFGPGTRLTVT.

This clone was found once. The rearrangement links TRBV27 to TRBJ2-1, with TRBD2 matching over 7 bases. The CDR3 totals 15 residues. The ends lost 5 bases at V and 5 bases at J; junction bases unmatched: 9. CDR1 and CDR2 (germline): MNHEY, SMNVEV (reference sequence). The CDR3 reads CASSALLARDNEQFF. The CDR3 DNA reads TGTGCCAGCAGTGCTCTACTAGCGCGGGACAATGAGCAGTTCTTC.

This rearrangement joins TRBV9 to TRBJ1-2, with D maybe TRBD1 (6 bases). CDR1 and CDR2 from the germline V gene are SGDLS and YYNGEE. The V gene lost 0 bases and the J gene lost 8 bases, with 14 bases spanning the gap. The CDR3 is made up of 14 amino acids. CDR3 nucleotides: TGTGCCAGCAGCGTAGCACAGGGCAGTTGGGGCTACACCTTC. Residues: CASSVAQGSWGYTF. Supplemented by reference TRBV9 and TRBJ1-2, the full variable domain reads DSGVTQTPKHLITATGQRVTLRCSPRSGDLSVYWYQQSLDQGLQFLIQYYNGEERAKGNILERFSAQQFPDLHSELNLSSLELGDSALYFCASSVAQGSWGYTFGSGTRLTVV.

The chain uses TRBV13 and TRBJ2-1, with 15 bases that match TRBD2. Trimming removed 4 bases from V and 10 bases from J; junction bases left unmatched: 8. Germline loops: CDR1 PRHDT, CDR2 FYEKMQ (reference sequence). The CDR3 contains 16 residues. The CDR3 spells CASSSGLAGGIGEQFF. As DNA, the CDR3 is TGTGCCAGCAGCTCTGGACTAGCGGGAGGGATAGGGGAGCAGTTCTTC. The complete variable domain, with remaining parts taken from reference TRBV13 and TRBJ2-1, reads AAGVIQSPRHLIKEKRETATLKCYPIPRHDTVYWYQQGPGQDPQFLISFYEKMQSDKGSIPDRFSAQQFSDYHSELNMSSLELGDSALYFCASSSGLAGGIGEQFFGPGTRLTVL.